This T cell receptor (beta chain) was captured in a study of early T cells in non-severe SARS-CoV-2 infection. This CDR3 contains 14 residues. Germline values: CDR1 DFQATT, CDR2 SNEGSKA (reference sequence). V lost 6 bases and J lost 0, with 13 bases in between. Individual cDNA molecules each received unique molecular identifiers attached to them. TCRdb re-called the 5' RACE reads through MiXCR, storing one row per CDR3 protein. Among about 52,000 distinct CDR3 sequences listed, under 8.5% were seen once. The sample holds a few counts of this clonotype. This TCR came from an adult who was a healthcare worker with PCR-confirmed SARS-CoV-2 infection or an uninfected control (not recorded which). Source material: whole blood. This sequence joins TRBV20-1 and TRBJ2-3, with D unclear. CDR3 DNA sequence: TGCAGTGCCCTCCGGCAGCTTAGCACAGATACGCAGTATTTT. Protein sequence: CSALRQLSTDTQYF.